Below are 10 T cell receptor beta chains sequenced from a single sample in a study of T-cell reconstitution after alpha-beta-depleted transplantation in children. Unique molecular identifiers were built into the TCRbeta library. From the PCR reads, TCRdb called clonotypes with MiXCR, one entry per CDR3 protein. The sample contains roughly 590,000 distinct CDR3 sequences, around 16% of which appear only once. Sequenced here: PBMCs from the stem cell graft donor, sampled from the stem cell graft. All receptors derive from a human donor who donated a stem cell graft to a child with acute myeloid leukemia.

This clonotype was picked up a small number of times. The chain links TRBV30 to TRBJ2-1, with D maybe TRBD2 (7 bases). V shed 0 bases and J shed 0 bases, with 9 bases lying between them. The germline gives CDR1 GTSNPN, CDR2 SVGIG (reference sequence). The CDR3 is 15 amino acids. The CDR3 DNA reads as TGTGCCTGGAGTGTGGGAGGGGGCTCCTACAATGAGCAGTTCTTC. This sequence encodes CAWSVGGGSYNEQFF.

A few counts support this clonotype. The chain employs TRBV9 and TRBJ1-1; no reliable D call. Trimming pared 4 bases from V and 1 base from J, leaving 17 bases between. Germline V gene data show CDR1 as SGDLS and CDR2 as YYNGEE. CDR3 length: 16 residues. CDR3 bases: TGTGCCAGCAGCCTAAATGAGGTGACGGGGAACACTGAAGCTTTCTTT. This gives the protein CASSLNEVTGNTEAFF. The full variable domain, in which reference TRBV9 and TRBJ1-1 provide the parts outside the CDR3, is DSGVTQTPKHLITATGQRVTLRCSPRSGDLSVYWYQQSLDQGLQFLIQYYNGEERAKGNILERFSAQQFPDLHSELNLSSLELGDSALYFCASSLNEVTGNTEAFFGQGTRLTVV.

Remarks on this clonotype: A much larger clone differs by one base, so this may be a read error. The chain uses TRBV20-1 and TRBJ2-1; 8 nucleotides line up with TRBD1. The tail of the sequence fits TRBJ2-7 better, so the J call may be wrong. Germline-derived CDR1 and CDR2 are DFQATT and SNEGSKA (reference sequence). This CDR3 contains 14 residues. CDR3 amino acids: CSAPTGDNYNEQYF. DNA of the CDR3: TGCAGTGCCCCGACAGGGGATAATTACAATGAGCAGTACTTC.

This clonotype showed up just a few times. V is TRBV7-6 and J is TRBJ1-6, with 9 bases aligning to TRBD1. Germline V CDR1 and CDR2: SGHVS, FNYEAQ. This CDR3 has 14 residues. With V trimmed by 5 bases and J by 8 bases, 4 bases remained unmatched. The CDR3 sequence: CASSLRTGDSPLHF. The CDR3, as DNA: TGTGCCAGCAGCCTCAGGACAGGGGATTCACCCCTCCACTTT. The complete variable domain, with remaining parts taken from reference TRBV7-6 and TRBJ1-6, reads GAGVSQSPRYKVTKRGQDVALRCDPISGHVSLYWYRQALGQGPEFLTYFNYEAQQDKSGLPNDRFSAERPEGSISTLTIQRTEQRDSAMYRCASSLRTGDSPLHFGNGTRLTVT.

This sequence joins TRBV12-3 or TRBV12-4 and TRBJ1-1; 7 bases agree with TRBD1. CDR3 length equals 15 residues. V lost 5 bases to trimming and J lost 3 bases; unmatched junction nucleotides: 9. This CDR3 reads CASSRRKGADTEAFF. CDR3 DNA sequence: TGTGCCAGCAGTCGCCGAAAGGGGGCGGACACTGAAGCTTTCTTT.

In this sample, this clonotype turned up a few times. The rearrangement uses TRBV5-1 and TRBJ2-2, with TRBD2 identical over 10 bases. CDR1 and CDR2 from the germline V gene are SGHRS and YFSETQ. This CDR3 is built from 16 residues. V lost 4 bases, J lost 1 base, and 4 bases stayed unmatched. The CDR3 sequence is CASSVGLAVNTGELFF. The CDR3 bases are TGCGCCAGCAGCGTCGGACTAGCGGTGAACACCGGGGAGCTGTTTTTT.

V gene TRBV4-1 combines with J gene TRBJ1-5; no clear D. Trimming shortened V by 0 bases and J by 2 bases, and 5 bases separated the two germline ends. Germline V lookup: CDR1 MGHRA, CDR2 YSYEKL. This CDR3 has 14 residues. The CDR3: CASSQEFGNQPQHF. In DNA form, the CDR3 reads TGCGCCAGCAGCCAAGAATTTGGCAATCAGCCCCAGCATTTT.

The genes are TRBV20-1 and TRBJ2-5; possible D gene TRBD2, 6 bases. Trimming cost V 7 bases and J 5 bases, with 14 bases left between them. The CDR3 runs to 12 residues. CDR1 and CDR2 (germline): DFQATT, SNEGSKA (reference sequence). CDR3 sequence reads: CSGLGELETQYF. As DNA, the CDR3 is TGCAGTGGACTAGGAGAGTTGGAGACCCAGTACTTC.

J is TRBJ2-7 and V is TRBV11-3, with 8 bases lining up with TRBD1. The germline V gene has CDR1 SGHNT and CDR2 YENEEA. The CDR3 sequence is 16 residues long. Unmatched junction bases numbered 9, after V lost 5 bases and J lost 0 bases. CDR3 DNA: TGTGCCAGCAGCCCCGGACAGGGCTCACCCTCCTACGAGCAGTACTTC. Translation: CASSPGQGSPSYEQYF.

The chain has TRBV28 and TRBJ1-5; D remains ambiguous. The V end lost 6 bases, the J end lost 0 bases, and 12 bases lay between the germline ends. Germline-derived CDR1 and CDR2 are MDHEN and SYDVKM. There are 15 residues in the CDR3. CDR3 loop: CASSVTRISNQPQHF. CDR3 nucleotide sequence: TGTGCCAGCAGCGTGACAAGGATTAGCAATCAGCCCCAGCATTTT.